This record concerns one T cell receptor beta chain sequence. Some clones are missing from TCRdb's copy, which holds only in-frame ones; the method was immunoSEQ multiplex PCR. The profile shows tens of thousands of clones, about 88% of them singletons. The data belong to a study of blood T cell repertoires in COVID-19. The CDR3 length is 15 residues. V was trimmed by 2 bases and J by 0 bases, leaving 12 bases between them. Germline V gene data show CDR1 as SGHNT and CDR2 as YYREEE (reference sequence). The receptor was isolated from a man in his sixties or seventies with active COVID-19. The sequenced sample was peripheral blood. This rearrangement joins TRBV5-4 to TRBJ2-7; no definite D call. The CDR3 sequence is CASSLKSRGSYEQYF. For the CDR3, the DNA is TGTGCCAGCAGCTTAAAATCCAGAGGCTCCTACGAGCAGTACTTC.